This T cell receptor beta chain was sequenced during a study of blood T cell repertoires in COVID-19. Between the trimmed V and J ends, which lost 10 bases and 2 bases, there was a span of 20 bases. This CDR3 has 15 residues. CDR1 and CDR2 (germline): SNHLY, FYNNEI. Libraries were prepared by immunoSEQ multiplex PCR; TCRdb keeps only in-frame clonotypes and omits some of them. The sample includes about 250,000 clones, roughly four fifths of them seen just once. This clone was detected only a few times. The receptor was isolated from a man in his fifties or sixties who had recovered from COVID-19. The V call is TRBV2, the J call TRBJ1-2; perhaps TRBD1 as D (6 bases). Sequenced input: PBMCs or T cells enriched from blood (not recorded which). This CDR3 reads CAIPRRARGNYGYTF. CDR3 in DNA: TGTGCCATCCCCCGAAGGGCCAGGGGAAACTATGGCTACACCTTC.